The present entry profiles one TCR beta chain with its context. The germline V gene has CDR1 LNHNV and CDR2 YYDKDF (reference sequence). The CDR3 loop spans 16 amino acids. Losses at the gene ends were 5 bases for V and 4 bases for J; bases not matched to a gene: 3. Measured with immunoSEQ multiplex PCR; TCRdb has only the in-frame clones, and not every one. The sample has nearly 750,000 clones, roughly 72% seen once; the top ten hold about 1.7%. The data stem from a study of shared clonotypes between healthy human individuals. Source material: memory CD4+ T cells sorted from blood. Documented subset: CD45RA-negative fraction. The gene calls are TRBV15 and TRBJ2-1, with 15 bases fitting TRBD2. The TCR originated in a woman in her 30s in good health. CDR3 nucleotide sequence: TGTGCCACCAGCCGAGGGACTAGCGGGAGGTACAATGAGCAGTTCTTC. Amino acids: CATSRGTSGRYNEQFF.